The 8 T cell receptor beta chains listed next were all sequenced from one sample in a study of T cell responses to AZD1222 COVID-19 vaccine. Some clones are missing from TCRdb's copy, which holds only in-frame ones; the method was immunoSEQ multiplex PCR. The data contain around 130,000 clones, about 90% of them singletons. The specimen was peripheral blood, collected 28 days after the second AZD1222 dose. These receptors all stem from an adult who received the AZD1222 COVID-19 vaccine.

The V and J genes are TRBV27 and TRBJ2-3, with 10 bases fitting TRBD1. This CDR3 region has 17 residues. The ends lost 5 bases at V and 4 bases at J; junction bases unmatched: 12. Germline CDR1 reads MNHEY; CDR2 reads SMNVEV (reference sequence). CDR3: CASSGPDRGTGADTQYF. The DNA of the CDR3 is TGTGCCAGCAGTGGCCCGGACAGGGGGACGGGCGCAGATACGCAGTATTTT.

The DNA for the CDR3 is TGTGCCAGCAGTTTTTCGGGGGCTGCTGAAGCTTTCTTT. This sequence encodes CASSFSGAAEAFF. The chain carries TRBV12-3 or TRBV12-4 and TRBJ1-1; TRBD1 might be the D (6 bases). The CDR3 sequence is 13 residues long. Trimming removed 3 bases at V and 6 bases at J, with 11 bases between.

The chain links TRBV7-9 to TRBJ2-7; 8 nucleotides match TRBD2. V trimming: 8 bases; J trimming: 2 bases; junction bases outside the gene matches: 11. This CDR3 region has 15 residues. CDR1 is SEHNR, CDR2 FQNEAQ, per germline (reference sequence). In DNA, the CDR3 is TGTGCCAGCCCGCGGGGTGGCGGGAGGCCCTACGAGCAGTACGTC. This gives the protein CASPRGGGRPYEQYV.

The gene calls are TRBV6-5 and TRBJ2-7; 8 bases fit TRBD2. Looked up from germline, CDR1 is MNHEY and CDR2 is SVGAGI. The CDR3 runs to 13 residues. V trimming: 8 bases; J trimming: 4 bases; junction bases outside the gene matches: 7. Here the CDR3 reads CASGASGSYEQYV. CDR3 DNA: TGTGCCAGCGGAGCCAGCGGGAGTTACGAGCAGTACGTC.

The chain employs TRBV24-1 and TRBJ1-4, with 9 bases lining up with TRBD1. This CDR3 is built from 23 residues. Losses at the gene ends were 2 bases for V and 6 bases for J; bases not matched to a gene: 27. The germline V gene has CDR1 KGHDR and CDR2 SFDVKD. In DNA, the CDR3 is TGTGCCACCAGTGATTGGACACTCGAGGTCATTCACTTTGGGACAGGGAGAGATGAAAAACTGTTTTTT. It encodes CATSDWTLEVIHFGTGRDEKLFF.

The chain has TRBV7-9 and TRBJ1-1, with a tentative D call TRBD1 (5 bases). With 3 bases removed from V and 1 base from J, the gap between germline ends came to 12 bases. CDR3 length: 15 residues. Germline V gene sequence: CDR1 SEHNR, CDR2 FQNEAQ (reference sequence). The CDR3 DNA is TGTGCCAGCAGCTTGCGAGGGGAGGGGAACACTGAAGCTTTCTTT. Protein sequence: CASSLRGEGNTEAFF.

The chain is built from TRBV19 and TRBJ2-1; 11 nucleotides agree with TRBD2. The CDR3 is 14 amino acids. Germline lookup yields CDR1 LNHDA and CDR2 SQIVND (reference sequence). Trimming at V came to 8 bases and at J to 9 bases, leaving 9 bases not matched to a gene. CDR3 DNA: TGTGCCAGTCATAGAGGGCTAGCGGGGGGTGAGCAGTTCTTC. Amino acid sequence: CASHRGLAGGEQFF.

The chain joins TRBV6-6 to TRBJ2-7; D ambiguous. The CDR3 covers 16 residues. The ends were cut back, 2 bases at V and 3 bases at J, with 17 bases in the middle. The germline gives CDR1 MNHNY, CDR2 SVGAGI (reference sequence). CDR3 coding DNA: TGTGCCAGCAGTTACCGCTACCTGACACGGGTCTACGAGCAGTACTTC. It translates to CASSYRYLTRVYEQYF.